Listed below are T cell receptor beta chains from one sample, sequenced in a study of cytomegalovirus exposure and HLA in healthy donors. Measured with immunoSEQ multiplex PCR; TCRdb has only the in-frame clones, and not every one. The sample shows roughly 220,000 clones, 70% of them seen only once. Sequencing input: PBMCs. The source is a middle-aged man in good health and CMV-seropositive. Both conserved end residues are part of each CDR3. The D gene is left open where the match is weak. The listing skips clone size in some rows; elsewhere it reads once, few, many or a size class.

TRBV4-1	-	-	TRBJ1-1	CASSPGETEAFF	TGCGCCAGCAGCCCCGGGGAAACTGAAGCTTTCTTT
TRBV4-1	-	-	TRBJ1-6	CASSQDENSPLHF	TGCGCCAGCAGCCAAGACGAGAATTCACCCCTCCACTTT
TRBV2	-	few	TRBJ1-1	CASRVQGPEAFF	TGTGCCAGCAGGGTTCAGGGTCCTGAAGCTTTCTTT
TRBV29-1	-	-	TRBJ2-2	CSVAEGLGTGELFF	TGCAGCGTTGCGGAGGGGCTCGGGACCGGGGAGCTGTTTTTT
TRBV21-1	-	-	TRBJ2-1	CASSHGTGTNNEQFF	TGTGCCAGCAGTCACGGGACAGGGACGAACAATGAGCAGTTCTTC
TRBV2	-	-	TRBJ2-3	CASSEAYRGTDTQYF	TGTGCCAGCAGTGAAGCGTATCGGGGGACAGATACGCAGTATTTT
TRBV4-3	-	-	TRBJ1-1	CASSPTGGGTEAFF	TGCGCCAGCAGCCCGACGGGGGGGGGAACTGAAGCTTTCTTT
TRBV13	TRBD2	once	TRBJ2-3	CASSFAGLAGGLTDTQYF	TGTGCCAGCAGCTTTGCAGGACTAGCGGGGGGGCTCACAGATACGCAGTATTTT
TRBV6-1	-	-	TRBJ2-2	CASSENRANTGELFF	TGTGCCAGCAGTGAAAACAGAGCGAACACCGGGGAGCTGTTTTTT
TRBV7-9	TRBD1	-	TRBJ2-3	CASRLGQGPPTSTDTQYF	TGTGCCAGCAGACTCGGACAGGGGCCCCCTACTAGCACAGATACGCAGTATTTT
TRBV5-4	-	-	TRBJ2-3	CASSLVAIGTDTQYF	TGTGCCAGCAGCTTGGTGGCCATCGGCACAGATACGCAGTATTTT
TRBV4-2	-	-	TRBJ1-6	CASSQVTESPLHF	TGTGCCAGCAGCCAGGTAACCGAGTCACCCCTCCACTTT
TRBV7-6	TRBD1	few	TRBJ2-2	CASSLGQGGNTGELFF	TGTGCCAGCAGCCTGGGACAGGGGGGGAACACCGGGGAGCTGTTTTTT
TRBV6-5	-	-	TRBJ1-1	CASSYGGYTNTEAFF	TGTGCCAGCAGTTACGGGGGGTACACGAACACTGAAGCTTTCTTT
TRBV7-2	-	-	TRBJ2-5	CASSLSRVPQETQYF	TGTGCCAGCAGCTTATCGCGGGTACCTCAAGAGACCCAGTACTTC
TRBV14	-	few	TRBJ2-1	CASSHGGEQFF	TGTGCCAGCAGCCACGGAGGTGAGCAGTTCTTC
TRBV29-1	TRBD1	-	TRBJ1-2	CSVEYVGTGGGDGYTF	TGCAGCGTTGAATACGTGGGGACAGGGGGCGGCGATGGCTACACCTTC
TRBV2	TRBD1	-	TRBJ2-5	CASSEGQGLELKTQYF	TGTGCCAGCAGTGAGGGACAGGGATTGGAACTGAAGACCCAGTACTTC
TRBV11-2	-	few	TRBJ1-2	CASSSSRGRRNGYTF	TGTGCCAGCAGCTCTAGCAGGGGCAGGAGGAACGGCTACACCTTC
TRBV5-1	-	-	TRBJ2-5	CASGPARGRRETQYF	TGCGCCAGCGGACCCGCTAGAGGGAGGAGAGAGACCCAGTACTTC
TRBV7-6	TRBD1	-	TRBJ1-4	CASSNGQGAGEKLFF	TGTGCCAGCAGCAACGGACAGGGGGCGGGAGAAAAACTGTTTTTT
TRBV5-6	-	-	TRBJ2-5	CASSLWQGRETQYF	TGTGCCAGCAGCTTGTGGCAGGGGAGAGAGACCCAGTACTTC
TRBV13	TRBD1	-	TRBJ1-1	CASSLGQGGLNTEAFF	TGTGCCAGCAGCTTAGGACAGGGGGGGTTGAACACTGAAGCTTTCTTT
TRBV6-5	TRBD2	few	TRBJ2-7	CASSYSVLAGRYEQYF	TGTGCCAGCAGTTACTCAGTCCTAGCGGGGAGATACGAGCAGTACTTC
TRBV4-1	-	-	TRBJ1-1	CASSHSSGGANTEAFF	TGCGCCAGCAGCCATAGTTCGGGGGGGGCGAACACTGAAGCTTTCTTT
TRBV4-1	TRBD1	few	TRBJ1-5	CASSQQIGQGVQPQHF	TGCGCCAGCAGCCAACAAATCGGACAGGGGGTGCAGCCCCAGCATTTT
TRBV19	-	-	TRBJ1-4	CASSKLGAEEKLFF	TGTGCCAGTAGTAAGTTGGGGGCCGAGGAAAAACTGTTTTTT
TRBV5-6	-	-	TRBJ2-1	CASSLGASEVYNEQFF	TGTGCCAGCAGCTTGGGGGCTAGCGAGGTGTACAATGAGCAGTTCTTC
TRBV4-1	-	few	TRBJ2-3	CASSPRPRGWGGTQYF	TGCGCCAGCAGCCCGCGGCCTAGGGGTTGGGGAGGTACGCAGTATTTT
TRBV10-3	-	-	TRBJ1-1	CAISPGDTEAFF	TGTGCCATCAGCCCTGGAGACACTGAAGCTTTCTTT
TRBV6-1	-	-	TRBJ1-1	CASSPMGQAPGEAFF	TGTGCCAGCAGCCCGATGGGGCAGGCCCCCGGGGAAGCTTTCTTT
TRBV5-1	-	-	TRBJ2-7	CASSLTTDPSYEQYF	TGCGCCAGCAGCTTGACGACAGATCCCTCCTACGAGCAGTACTTC
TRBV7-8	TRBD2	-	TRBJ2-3	CASSPFTLGGVKDTQYF	TGTGCCAGCAGCCCCTTTACATTGGGGGGGGTGAAAGATACGCAGTATTTT
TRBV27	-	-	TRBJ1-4	CASSSIDTTNEKLFF	TGTGCCAGCAGTTCCATCGACACGACGAATGAAAAACTGTTTTTT
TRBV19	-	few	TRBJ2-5	CASRVAGMETQYF	TGTGCCAGTAGGGTGGCAGGGATGGAGACCCAGTACTTC
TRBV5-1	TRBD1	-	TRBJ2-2	CASSVQGQGITGELFF	TGCGCCAGCAGCGTGCAAGGACAGGGAATCACCGGGGAGCTGTTTTTT
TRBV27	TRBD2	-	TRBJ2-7	CASSLFAGGLSSYEQYF	TGTGCCAGCAGTTTGTTTGCGGGGGGCCTGAGCTCCTACGAGCAGTACTTC
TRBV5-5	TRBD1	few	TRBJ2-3	CASRIGTEDTQYF	TGTGCCAGCAGGATCGGGACAGAAGATACGCAGTATTTT
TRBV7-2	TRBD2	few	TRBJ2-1	CASSLAPAGLAGQSSYNEQFF	TGTGCCAGCAGCTTAGCTCCGGCGGGACTAGCGGGGCAGAGCTCCTACAATGAGCAGTTCTTC
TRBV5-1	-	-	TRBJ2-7	CASSLAGTPSSYEQYF	TGCGCCAGCAGCTTGGCCGGGACACCGAGCTCCTACGAGCAGTACTTC
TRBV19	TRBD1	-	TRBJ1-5	CASFGGQGAEIGNQPQHF	TGTGCCAGTTTTGGGGGACAGGGGGCTGAAATTGGCAATCAGCCCCAGCATTTT
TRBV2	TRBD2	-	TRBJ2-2	CASSGRGGIGELFF	TGTGCCAGCAGTGGGCGGGGGGGCATCGGGGAGCTGTTTTTT
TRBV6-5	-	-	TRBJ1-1	CASSYTSGVSTEAFF	TGTGCCAGCAGTTACACGTCAGGGGTTTCCACTGAAGCTTTCTTT
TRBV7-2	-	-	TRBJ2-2	CASSPISAGELFF	TGTGCCAGCAGCCCCATAAGCGCCGGGGAGCTGTTTTTT
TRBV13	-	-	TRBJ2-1	CASSSRTYNEQFF	TGTGCCAGCAGCTCTAGAACCTACAATGAGCAGTTCTTC
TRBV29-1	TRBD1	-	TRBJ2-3	CSVSQGAPTDTQYF	TGCAGCGTTTCACAGGGGGCCCCCACAGATACGCAGTATTTT
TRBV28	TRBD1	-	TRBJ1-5	CASSLQGAYSNQPQHF	TGTGCCAGCAGCTTACAGGGGGCGTATAGCAATCAGCCCCAGCATTTT
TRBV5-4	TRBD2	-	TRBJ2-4	CASSSGSLAGKNIQYF	TGTGCCAGCAGCTCCGGCTCGCTAGCGGGCAAAAACATTCAGTACTTC
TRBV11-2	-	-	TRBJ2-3	CASSRRGGASPDTQYF	TGTGCCAGCAGCCGCCGAGGAGGGGCAAGCCCAGATACGCAGTATTTT
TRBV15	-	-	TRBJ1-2	CATSRERANYGYTF	TGTGCCACCAGCAGAGAACGAGCTAACTATGGCTACACCTTC
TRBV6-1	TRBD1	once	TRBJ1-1	CASSRGQGNTEAFF	TGTGCCAGCAGTCGTGGACAGGGGAACACTGAAGCTTTCTTT
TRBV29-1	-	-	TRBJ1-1	CSVEHPKPAFF	TGCAGCGTTGAACACCCTAAGCCAGCTTTCTTT
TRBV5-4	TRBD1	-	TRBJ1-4	CASSGGQGVKLFF	TGTGCCAGCAGCGGTGGACAGGGGGTAAAACTGTTTTTT
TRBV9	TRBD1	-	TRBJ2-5	CASSLRQGGYQETQYF	TGTGCCAGCAGCCTCCGACAGGGGGGGTACCAAGAGACCCAGTACTTC
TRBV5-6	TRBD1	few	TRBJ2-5	CASSFGTGGRKTQYF	TGTGCCAGCAGCTTCGGGACAGGGGGCAGAAAGACCCAGTACTTC
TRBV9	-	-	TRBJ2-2	CASSVQGTGLKTGELFF	TGTGCCAGCAGCGTACAGGGAACAGGGCTGAAGACCGGGGAGCTGTTTTTT